This T cell receptor (beta chain) was captured by sequencing in a study of blood T cell repertoires in COVID-19. The assay was immunoSEQ multiplex PCR, and TCRdb's table has in-frame clones only and misses some. The repertoire includes about 69,000 clones, 80% to 85% of them detected once, and about 9.8% sits in the top ten. The CDR3 is made up of 15 amino acids. J was trimmed by 3 bases and V by 2 bases; bases with no gene match: 5. The germline V gene encodes CDR1 LNHDA and CDR2 SQIVND (reference sequence). The sequenced sample consisted of peripheral blood. The rearrangement joins TRBV19 to TRBJ1-1, with 8 bases identical to TRBD1. The receptor was isolated from a woman older than 75 with acute or convalescent COVID-19. CDR3: CASSIRGQGDTEAFF. The DNA for the CDR3 is TGTGCCAGTAGTATAAGAGGACAGGGAGACACTGAAGCTTTCTTT. The entire variable domain, with the rest obtained from reference TRBV19 and TRBJ1-1, is as follows: DGGITQSPKYLFRKEGQNVTLSCEQNLNHDAMYWYRQDPGQGLRLIYYSQIVNDFQKGDIAEGYSVSREKKESFPLTVTSAQKNPTAFYLCASSIRGQGDTEAFFGQGTRLTVV.